The clone carrying this TCR beta chain was recorded a few times. The antigen is unknown. Arm-PCR with iRepertoire HTBI primers amplified the CDR3 regions for these TCR beta libraries. Via MiXCR, TCRdb re-called the multiplex PCR reads, giving one row per CDR3 protein. The sample lists fewer than 550,000 distinct CDR3 sequences; roughly 21% were seen once. The entry originates in a study of regulatory T cells in long-lasting Graves disease. Overall study results and limits: Relative to newly diagnosed Graves' patients, persistent ones had lower TCR diversity. Persistent disease samples used TRBV28, TRBJ1-2 and TRBJ2-5 preferentially.

The time point: persistent/refractory GD, antithyroid drugs over 5 years with positive TRAb. PBMC-derived RNA was used for the TCR library. Patients were enrolled at an endocrinology department in Xi'an, China. The collection involved drawing approximately 9 milliliters of peripheral blood into EDTA tubes. The CDR3 has 15 amino acids. Germline assignment: CDR1 SGHNT and CDR2 YENEEA. V gave up 4 bases and J gave up 5 bases; unmatched junction bases: 8. The receptor comes from a female donor with Graves disease. The chain carries TRBV11-3 and TRBJ2-1; TRBD2 matches at 7 bases. Sequencing used peripheral blood mononuclear cells (PBMCs), obtained when the disease was refractory, from a patient treated with antithyroid drugs. The DNA for the CDR3 is TGTGCCAGCAGCTCCAGGGCGGGAGCGGACAATGAGCAGTTCTTC. It encodes CASSSRAGADNEQFF.